This TCR beta chain was sequenced during a study of technical replicates of blood from a few donors. This CDR3 is built from 13 residues. Germline assignment: CDR1 KGHSH and CDR2 LQKENI. The V gene end was trimmed by 4 bases and the J gene end by 6 bases; junction bases not matched to a gene: 6. Measured with immunoSEQ multiplex PCR; TCRdb has only the in-frame clones, and not every one. The sample shows tens of thousands of clones, 95% to 97% of them seen only once. The V and J genes are TRBV18 and TRBJ2-7, with 7 bases aligning to TRBD1. The TCR sequence derives from a human donor in good health. Sequencing was carried out using T cells isolated from PBMCs. CDR3 region: CASSLTGQGEQYF. The CDR3 DNA reads TGTGCCAGCTCACTGACAGGGCAAGGCGAGCAGTACTTC.